This T cell receptor beta chain emerged from a study of shared clonotypes between healthy human individuals. Sequencing was performed with immunoSEQ multiplex PCR; in TCRdb, only in-frame clones are kept and a portion is missing. The data hold about 560,000 clones, with roughly 79% observed a single time. The V end was cut by 3 bases, the J end by 8 bases, with 13 bases between. The CDR3 loop spans 13 amino acids. The V gene's germline CDR1 is SEHNR and CDR2 FQNEAQ (reference sequence). Healthy HIV-negative adults without recent acute infections or vaccinations served as donors. The clonotype was recovered from a woman in her thirties or forties in good health. Some clones in this sample may be carry-over from other donors' samples. The sample comprised PBMCs. The chain links TRBV7-9 to TRBJ1-2, with D possibly being TRBD1 (5 bases). The CDR3 nucleotides read TGTGCCAGCAGCTTTGGAGGGGAGGACGGCTACACCTTC. Its translation: CASSFGGEDGYTF.